This TCR beta chain was observed in a study of technical replicates of blood from several donors. The V gene lost 6 bases and the J gene lost 7 bases, with 13 bases spanning the gap. CDR1 MNHNY and CDR2 SVGAGI come from the germline V gene (reference sequence). The CDR3 covers 12 residues. The protocol was immunoSEQ multiplex PCR, while the TCRdb copy is restricted to in-frame clones and leaves out a portion. The sample has some 70,000 clones; about nine tenths are singletons. This chain joins TRBV6-6 and TRBJ2-7; D not certain. The sample comprised PBMCs. This clonotype originated in a human donor in good health. Some clones in this sample may be carry-over from other donors' samples. The CDR3, as DNA: TGTGCCAGCAGGTCCTACTTCGGTGAGCAGTACTTC. Protein product: CASRSYFGEQYF.